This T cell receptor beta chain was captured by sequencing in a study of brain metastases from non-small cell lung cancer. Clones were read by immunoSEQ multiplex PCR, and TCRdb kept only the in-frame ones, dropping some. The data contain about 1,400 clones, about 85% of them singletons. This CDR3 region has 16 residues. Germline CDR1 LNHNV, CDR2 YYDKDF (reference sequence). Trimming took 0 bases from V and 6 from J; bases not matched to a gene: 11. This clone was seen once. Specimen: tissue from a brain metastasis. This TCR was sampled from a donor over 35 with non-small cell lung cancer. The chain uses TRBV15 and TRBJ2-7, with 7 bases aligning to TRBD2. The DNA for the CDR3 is TGTGCCACCAGCAGAGATCGGGGGGTTAAAGGGGCCGAGCAGTACTTC. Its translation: CATSRDRGVKGAEQYF.